The clone carrying this TCR beta chain was counted ten times or more. Antigen specificity is unknown. Other DNA sequences within the sample encode an identical CDR3. Prior to thyroid surgery, none of the patients had received any treatment. TCRdb re-called clones from the PCR reads using MiXCR. The sample lists about 33,000 clones, roughly 19% seen once, with roughly 12% in the top ten. CDR1 and CDR2 (germline): ENHRY, SYGVKD. The CDR3 runs 13 residues. Trimming cost V 2 bases and J 3 bases, with 4 bases left between them. The data belong to a study of metastatic and nonmetastatic thyroid tumors. Study conclusions and caveats: Patients with malignant thyroid tumors reportedly had significantly higher TCR beta diversity than those with benign nodules, in blood and tumor.

Sequencing used blood. The chain couples TRBV10-3 to TRBJ1-4; the D is unclear. This TCR derives from a male donor with papillary thyroid cancer or a benign thyroid nodule (not recorded which). Some clones in this sample may be carry-over from other donors' samples. In DNA form, the CDR3 reads TGTGCCATCAGTGAGCAGTCTAATGAAAAACTGTTTTTT. Protein product: CAISEQSNEKLFF.